These T cell receptor beta chains were read from a single sample in a study of human T cells and chemical hapten exposure. Via MiXCR, TCRdb re-called the RACE reads, giving one row per CDR3 protein. The sample has tens of thousands of distinct CDR3 sequences; approximately 9% are singletons. Source: whole blood, taken in connection with sensitization to the hapten diphenylcyclopropenone (DPC). These TCRs come from a woman in her forties or fifties with alopecia areata. Some clones in this sample may be carry-over from other donors' samples. Each CDR3 is given with its conserved first and last residue. A D gene is named only where the DNA matches it firmly. The size entry is marked missing in some rows and otherwise reads once, few, many or a size class.

>TRBJ1-6|TRBV2|-|-
TGTGCCAGCACTTCGGAAAATTCACCCCTCCACTTT
CASTSENSPLHF
>TRBJ2-3|TRBV27|-|-
TGTGCCAGCAGCGGTGACCGGGGAGATACGCAGTATTTT
CASSGDRGDTQYF
>TRBJ1-1|TRBV20-1|many|-
TGCAGTGCCAAGGACTCGTTGAACACTGAAGCTTTCTTT
CSAKDSLNTEAFF
>TRBJ2-5|TRBV5-1|-|TRBD1
TGCGACAGCAGCTTGGGACAGGGGAGGAAGACCCAGTACTTC
CDSSLGQGRKTQYF
>TRBJ2-2|TRBV20-1|once|TRBD2
TGCAGTGCTCCGGGACTAGCGGGAGGGATAAACACCGGGGAGCTGTTTTTT
CSAPGLAGGINTGELFF
>TRBJ1-1|TRBV6-6|many|TRBD1
TGTGCCAGCAGACAGGGGACGCTAGAAGCTTTCTTT
CASRQGTLEAFF
>TRBJ2-7|TRBV29-1|many|TRBD1
TGCAGCGTTGAAGATGGGAAGGGGGCAGCCTACGAGCAGTACTTC
CSVEDGKGAAYEQYF
>TRBJ2-5|TRBV12-3/TRBV12-4|-|-
TGTGCCAGCAGGCGCGGTAACGGAGAGACCCAGTACTTC
CASRRGNGETQYF
>TRBJ2-7|TRBV18|few|-
TGTGCCAGCTCTCCGCCCCGGACTGGGGGCTACGAGCAGTACTTC
CASSPPRTGGYEQYF
>TRBJ2-7|TRBV19|-|-
TGTGCCAGTAGACGGACGCGCGGAGACTACGAGCAGTACTTC
CASRRTRGDYEQYF
>TRBJ2-6|TRBV29-1|many|-
TGCGCGGGGTGGGCCCCTGGGGCCAACGTCCTGACTTTC
CAGWAPGANVLTF
>TRBJ2-3|TRBV11-2|few|TRBD2
TGTGCCAGCAGCGCACGGACTAGTCGGGAGACAGATACGCAGTATTTT
CASSARTSRETDTQYF
>TRBJ1-5|TRBV28|few|-
TGTGCCACCTATACTTTATGGGGGAGCAATCAGCCCCAGCATTTT
CATYTLWGSNQPQHF
>TRBJ1-1|TRBV2|many|-
TGTGCCAGCCAGTTTAACACTGAAGCTTTCTTT
CASQFNTEAFF
>TRBJ2-3|TRBV25-1|once|-
TGTGCCAGCGGTGAATCCGTACTAGCCACGCAGTATTTT
CASGESVLATQYF
>TRBJ2-3|TRBV12-3/TRBV12-4|-|-
TGTGCCAGCAGTTGTCGGGATACGCAGTATTTT
CASSCRDTQYF
>TRBJ2-1|TRBV7-2|few|-
TGTGCCAGCAGCTTAGCGGTAAGGGGGGGTGAGCAGTTCTTC
CASSLAVRGGEQFF
>TRBJ2-1|TRBV3-1|-|-
TGTGCCAGCAGCCTGCTGGGACGGGATGAGCAGTTCTTC
CASSLLGRDEQFF
>TRBJ1-1|TRBV18|many|-
TGTGCCAGCTCTTGGGAGGACACTGAAGCTTTCTTT
CASSWEDTEAFF
>TRBJ1-2|TRBV7-9|few|-
TGTGCCAGCAGCTTAGATGACAGACTCTATGGCTACACCTTC
CASSLDDRLYGYTF
>TRBJ1-1|TRBV3-1|few|-
TGTGCCAGCAGCCCTTTTCAGGGCAGCACTGAAGCTTTCTTT
CASSPFQGSTEAFF
>TRBJ2-5|TRBV2|few|-
TGTGCCAGCAGTGAAGCGAACCAGGGGCTGGAGACCCAGTACTTC
CASSEANQGLETQYF
>TRBJ2-7|TRBV6-6|few|-
TGTGCCAGCAGTTCCCAGGACGGTCCCTACGAGCAGTACTTC
CASSSQDGPYEQYF
>TRBJ1-2|TRBV19|few|TRBD1
TGTGCCAGTAGTGCCGGGACAGCTAAGGGTTATGGCTACACCTTC
CASSAGTAKGYGYTF
>TRBJ2-3|TRBV7-2|few|TRBD2
TGTGCCAGCAGCTTAGACGGCGGGAGCTTCACAGATACGCAGTATTTT
CASSLDGGSFTDTQYF
>TRBJ2-3|TRBV20-1|-|TRBD2
TGCAGTGCTAGTCCACTAGCGGGGGGGCTCACAGATACGCAGTATTTT
CSASPLAGGLTDTQYF
>TRBJ2-5|TRBV20-1|many|TRBD1
TGCAGTTTACGGACAGGGAGGGAGACCCAGTACTTC
CSLRTGRETQYF
>TRBJ2-7|TRBV2|few|TRBD1
TGTGCCAGCAGTCTCCGGGACAGAGCAGAGCAGTACTTC
CASSLRDRAEQYF
>TRBJ2-7|TRBV12-3/TRBV12-4|few|-
TGTGCCAGCAGCTTGGGGACGTCCCCCCACGAGCAGTACTTC
CASSLGTSPHEQYF
>TRBJ2-7|TRBV7-9|few|TRBD2
TGTGCCAGCAGCCCCGGGGGGGTGCAGTACTTC
CASSPGGVQYF
>TRBJ2-3|TRBV4-3|few|-
TGCGCCAGCAGCCAAGTCGGGGCGGATACGCAGTATTTT
CASSQVGADTQYF
>TRBJ2-3|TRBV20-1|-|-
TGCAGTGCTAGGCGGCTAGCTAGCACAGATACGCAGTATTTT
CSARRLASTDTQYF
>TRBJ2-7|TRBV29-1|few|TRBD1
TGCAGCGTTTTTATAGTGGGACAGTCCCGTGGCGAGCAGTACTTC
CSVFIVGQSRGEQYF
>TRBJ1-6|TRBV9|many|TRBD1
TGTGCCAGCAGCGGCCTAGGGACAGAGCGGTCACCCCTCCACTTT
CASSGLGTERSPLHF
>TRBJ2-7|TRBV5-1|few|TRBD1
TGCGCCAGCAGCAAGGGACAGGGAGGAGAGCAGTACTTC
CASSKGQGGEQYF
>TRBJ2-1|TRBV20-1|-|TRBD2
TGCAGTGCTCCGTGGACTAGCGGGGGGGTCGATGAGCAGTTCTTC
CSAPWTSGGVDEQFF
>TRBJ1-1|TRBV29-1|many|-
TGCAGCGTTGTACCGAACACTGAAGCTTTCTTT
CSVVPNTEAFF
>TRBJ1-2|TRBV29-1|many|-
TGCAGCGTTGCCACATCCCGACAGTATGGCTACACCTTC
CSVATSRQYGYTF
>TRBJ1-3|TRBV19|few|-
TGTGCCAGTAGTAGGACGGGACCGAACTCTGGAAACACCATATATTTT
CASSRTGPNSGNTIYF
>TRBJ2-1|TRBV7-2|-|TRBD2
TGTGCCAGCAGCTTAGTTGTTAGCGGGGGGGCCGGGGAGCAGTTCTTC
CASSLVVSGGAGEQFF
>TRBJ2-3|TRBV11-3|many|TRBD2
TGTGCCAGCAGCCCCGGTGGGCTAGCGGCAGATACGCAGTATTTT
CASSPGGLAADTQYF
>TRBJ1-1|TRBV14|many|TRBD1
TGTGCCAGCAGCCTTCGACAGGGAGGCACTGAAGCTTTCTTT
CASSLRQGGTEAFF
>TRBJ1-2|TRBV15|many|-
TGTGCCACCAGCAGCTCCAGGAGCCCTAACTATGGCTACACCTTC
CATSSSRSPNYGYTF
>TRBJ1-6|TRBV2|-|-
TGTGCCAGCAAAGGACAGAGCTCCTATAATTCACCCCTCCACTTT
CASKGQSSYNSPLHF
>TRBJ2-3|TRBV13|few|-
TGTGCCAGCAGCGCGGCTGGGGACGGAAGGCAGTATTTT
CASSAAGDGRQYF
>TRBJ1-4|TRBV4-3|many|-
TGCGCCAGCAGCCAAGATCCAAGGGGCACTAATGAAAAACTGTTTTTT
CASSQDPRGTNEKLFF
>TRBJ2-3|TRBV20-1|once|-
TGCAGTGCTAGCCTCCCGGGGCCGGGTAGCACAGATACGCAGTATTTT
CSASLPGPGSTDTQYF
>TRBJ2-3|TRBV25-1|many|-
TGTGCCAGCAGTGGGGACATACCCTTAAATCTCGCAGATACGCAGTATTTT
CASSGDIPLNLADTQYF
>TRBJ2-7|TRBV7-2|-|-
TGTGCCAGCAGCCCGGACCGGGCGGGGCACGAGCAGTACTTC
CASSPDRAGHEQYF
>TRBJ2-7|TRBV7-9|few|-
TGTGCCAGCAGCCTCGCACGGGGGGCAGGGTACGAGCAGTACTTC
CASSLARGAGYEQYF
>TRBJ2-4|TRBV7-8|few|-
TGTGCCAGCAGCCCACGTCCTGACAGGCTAGCCAAAAACATTCAGTACTTC
CASSPRPDRLAKNIQYF
>TRBJ1-5|TRBV7-8|many|-
TGTGCCAGCAGCTCGTTGGCAGATAGCAATCAGCCCCAGCATTTT
CASSSLADSNQPQHF
>TRBJ2-6|TRBV20-1|few|-
TGCAGTGCTCCACCCCGAACTGGGGCCAACGTCCTGACTTTC
CSAPPRTGANVLTF
>TRBJ1-4|TRBV5-5|many|-
TGTGCCAGCAGCTTCAGTGGGGAAGAAAAACTGTTTTTT
CASSFSGEEKLFF
>TRBJ2-4|TRBV7-9|-|-
TGTGCCAGCAGCCTCCCGGCGGGACAGAAATTAGCCAAAAACATTCAGTACTTC
CASSLPAGQKLAKNIQYF
>TRBJ1-6|TRBV3-1|few|-
TGTGCCAGCGGACCTTCGGGGGAAATGAATTCACCCCTCCACTTT
CASGPSGEMNSPLHF
>TRBJ2-7|TRBV27|-|TRBD1
TGTGCCAGCAGTTTCCCCGGACAGGGCTACGAGCAGTACTTC
CASSFPGQGYEQYF
>TRBJ1-2|TRBV19|many|TRBD1
TGTGCCACACGACAGGGTTCTAGTATTCTGCATGGCTACACCTTC
CATRQGSSILHGYTF
>TRBJ1-1|TRBV29-1|many|-
TGCAGCGTTGAGATGGGGCGAGCTTTCTTT
CSVEMGRAFF